This is a list of T cell receptor beta chains from one sample in a study of neurological immune-mediated disorders. TCRdb re-derived calls from the 5' RACE reads in MiXCR, one entry per CDR3 protein. The table includes roughly 100,000 distinct CDR3 sequences, 3.5% detected once. Source material: PBMCs. These receptors were obtained from a woman aged 18 to 35 with multiple sclerosis. The CDR3 runs from the conserved cysteine through the conserved F or W. A D gene is named only where the DNA matches it firmly. Rows give clone size only sometimes, using once, few, many, or a class for an expanded clone.

j_call v_call clone_size d_call cdr3_nt cdr3_aa
TRBJ1-1 TRBV15 many NA TGTGCCACCAGCGGAGGACGGTCTGAAGCTTTCTTT CATSGGRSEAFF
TRBJ2-3 TRBV5-1 many TRBD2 TGCGCCAGCAGCTTGGAAGCGGGGGGCCCCGATACGCAGTATTTT CASSLEAGGPDTQYF
TRBJ2-7 TRBV10-2 many TRBD1 TGCGCCAGCAGGGACAGGGGAGGGTCCTACGAGCAGTACTTC CASRDRGGSYEQYF
TRBJ2-5 TRBV5-1 many NA TGCGCCAGCAGCTTGGAGCCCGCGGTTGAAGAGACCCAGTACTTC CASSLEPAVEETQYF
TRBJ2-1 TRBV6-5 many NA TGTGCCAGCAGTCCTAGTGGGAGGAGGTACAATGAGCAGTTCTTC CASSPSGRRYNEQFF
TRBJ2-7 TRBV7-2 many TRBD1 TGTGCCAGCAGCGTATTGACAGGGGGCTGGTACGAGCAGTACTTC CASSVLTGGWYEQYF
TRBJ2-7 TRBV6-5 many NA TGTGCCAGCAGTTCCAGGGTCAACCTCTACGAGCAGTACTTC CASSSRVNLYEQYF
TRBJ2-1 TRBV4-2 many NA TGTGCCAGCAGCCAACGGACCGGGGACTCCCACAATGAGCAGTTCTTC CASSQRTGDSHNEQFF
TRBJ2-5 TRBV20-1 many TRBD2 TGCAGTGCTGATACCGGGACTAGCGGGGTCCAAGAGACCCAGTACTTC CSADTGTSGVQETQYF
TRBJ2-1 TRBV11-2 many NA TGTGCCAGCAGCTCCGCGCTCGGGTCCTCCTACAATGAGCAGTTCTTC CASSSALGSSYNEQFF
TRBJ2-1 TRBV20-1 many TRBD1 TGCAGTGCTAGAGATCCTGGGACAGAGAGCCATGAGCAGTTCTTC CSARDPGTESHEQFF
TRBJ1-1 TRBV15 many NA TGTGCCACCAGCACCCGGACGGAAAGGCTGGGCACTGAAGCTTTCTTT CATSTRTERLGTEAFF
TRBJ2-1 TRBV12-3/TRBV12-4 many NA TGTGCCAGCAGTTTTCGCGGGGATGCTGGCGAGCAGTTCTTC CASSFRGDAGEQFF
TRBJ2-1 TRBV7-9 many TRBD2 TGTGCCAGCAGCCACGGGACTAACAATGAGCAGTTCTTC CASSHGTNNEQFF
TRBJ2-2 TRBV7-2 many NA TGTGCCAGCAGCTTAGAAGTGACCCGGGACACCGGGGAGCTGTTTTTT CASSLEVTRDTGELFF
TRBJ2-7 TRBV29-1 few NA TGCAGCGTAGGGACGTCTTCCTACGAGCAGTACTTC CSVGTSSYEQYF
TRBJ1-1 TRBV12-3/TRBV12-4 many NA TGTGCCAGCAGTTCACAGGGTGGGCTCACTGAAGCTTTCTTT CASSSQGGLTEAFF
TRBJ2-2 TRBV4-3 many NA TGCGCCAGCAGCCAAGAATGGGGACGGCACACCGGGGAGCTGTTTTTT CASSQEWGRHTGELFF
TRBJ2-3 TRBV6-2/TRBV6-3 many TRBD2 TGTGCCAGCAGTTACCCCCGAAGTGGGACTAGCGGAGCTCATACGCAGTATTTT CASSYPRSGTSGAHTQYF
TRBJ2-6 TRBV29-1 many NA TGCAGCGTTCGCTCTGGCTCTGGGGCCAACGTCCTGACTTTC CSVRSGSGANVLTF
TRBJ2-3 TRBV7-7 many TRBD1 TGTGCCAGCAGCCCGATCTCGACAGGGACAGATACGCAGTATTTT CASSPISTGTDTQYF
TRBJ1-2 TRBV4-1 many TRBD1 TGCGCCAGCAGCCGCCCCGGGACAGGGGACTATGGCTACACCTTC CASSRPGTGDYGYTF
TRBJ2-1 TRBV4-2 many TRBD1 TGTGCCAGCAGCCAAGTTCGGACAGGGGAGTTTTACAATGAGCAGTTCTTC CASSQVRTGEFYNEQFF
TRBJ2-7 TRBV29-1 many NA TGCAGCGTAACCAGGTTCCGGGCAGAACCCTACGAGCAGTACTTC CSVTRFRAEPYEQYF
TRBJ2-2 TRBV9 many NA TGTGCCAGCAGCGTAGACGCAGTTGGGAACACCTACACCGGGGAGCTGTTTTTT CASSVDAVGNTYTGELFF
TRBJ2-5 TRBV5-1 NA TRBD2 TGCGCCAGCAGCTTGGTTGCTAGCGGGGGGGCAGAGACCCAGTACTTC CASSLVASGGAETQYF
TRBJ2-1 TRBV10-3 many TRBD2 TGTGCCATCAGTGAGTCGGTACTAGCGGACAATGAGCAGTTCTTC CAISESVLADNEQFF
TRBJ2-7 TRBV7-2 many TRBD1 TGTGCCAGCAGCTTAGCGCGGGACAGGGGTGCCTACGAGCAGTACTTC CASSLARDRGAYEQYF
TRBJ1-1 TRBV12-3/TRBV12-4 many NA TGTGCCAGCAGGCAGACAGGCCGCATGAACACTGAAGCTTTCTTT CASRQTGRMNTEAFF
TRBJ2-5 TRBV3-1 many NA TGTGCCAGCAGCCAAGATCGAGAGACCCAGTACTTC CASSQDRETQYF
TRBJ2-1 TRBV20-1 many TRBD1 TGCAGTGCTAGGCGGGACAGGGCCAATGAGCAGTTCTTC CSARRDRANEQFF
TRBJ1-2 TRBV20-1 many TRBD1 TGCAGTGCCAGCCCCCATGGACAGGGGGCGAGAATCAACTATGGCTACACCTTC CSASPHGQGARINYGYTF
TRBJ2-5 TRBV5-1 many NA TGCGCCAGCAGCTTGATTCAAGAGACCCAGTACTTC CASSLIQETQYF
TRBJ2-5 TRBV6-1 many NA TGTGCCAGCAGTGTAGACCCCCTGTCGGAGACCCAGTACTTC CASSVDPLSETQYF
TRBJ1-1 TRBV5-1 many NA TGCGCCAGCAGCGTCCCCGGGACGAACACTGAAGCTTTCTTT CASSVPGTNTEAFF
TRBJ2-1 TRBV20-1 many NA TGCAGTGCTAGAGATCTAAGGGGAGGTACCTACAATGAGCAGTTCTTC CSARDLRGGTYNEQFF
TRBJ2-3 TRBV5-1 many NA TGCGCCAGCAGCTTGGAAGGGGCCTTACCAGATACGCAGTATTTT CASSLEGALPDTQYF
TRBJ1-6 TRBV7-2 many NA TGTGCCAGCGCGAGGAGGGAAAATTCACCCCTCCACTTT CASARRENSPLHF
TRBJ2-4 TRBV2 many TRBD1 TGTGCCAGCAGCGAAGGGACAGGGGGCTCCAAAAACATTCAGTACTTC CASSEGTGGSKNIQYF
TRBJ2-3 TRBV7-3 many TRBD2 TGTGCCAGCAGCCAACGGACTAGCGCAGATACGCAGTATTTT CASSQRTSADTQYF
TRBJ2-7 TRBV5-1 many NA TGCGCCAGCAGCGTTATACAGGGTTACGAGCAGTACTTC CASSVIQGYEQYF
TRBJ2-3 TRBV12-3/TRBV12-4 few NA TGTGCCAGCAGCCACTCGTTTACCAGCACAGATACGCAGTATTTT CASSHSFTSTDTQYF
TRBJ1-4 TRBV5-1 many TRBD1 TGCGCCAGCAGCTGGACAGGGGGCGACGAAAAACTGTTTTTT CASSWTGGDEKLFF
TRBJ2-1 TRBV5-1 few TRBD1 TGCGCCAGCAGGATGGGGGACAGCCACAATGAGCAGTTCTTC CASRMGDSHNEQFF
TRBJ2-1 TRBV5-1 many TRBD1 TGCGCCAGCAGCTTCGACAGGGTTCACAATGAGCAGTTCTTC CASSFDRVHNEQFF
TRBJ2-1 TRBV5-1 many TRBD2 TGCGCCAGCAGCTTTACTAGCGGGGACAACAATGAGCAGTTCTTC CASSFTSGDNNEQFF
TRBJ2-5 TRBV20-1 many NA TGCAGTGCTAGACCCCTTAGAACAGGCCAAGAGACCCAGTACTTC CSARPLRTGQETQYF
TRBJ2-3 TRBV20-1 many NA TGCAGTGCTAATATCTATGGTGGCACAGATACGCAGTATTTT CSANIYGGTDTQYF
TRBJ2-5 TRBV2 many NA TGTGCCAGCAGTATGGACAGTTACCAAGAGACCCAGTACTTC CASSMDSYQETQYF
TRBJ2-1 TRBV24-1 many NA TGTGCCACCAGTGCTGCGCTTTCGGAGATCGATGAGCAGTTCTTC CATSAALSEIDEQFF
TRBJ2-3 TRBV30 many TRBD2 TGTGCCTGGAGTGTATACCGAAGCGGGAGCGGAACAGATACGCAGTATTTT CAWSVYRSGSGTDTQYF
TRBJ2-7 TRBV4-2 many TRBD1 TGTGCCAGCAGCCAAGATCAGACAGGGGGCTACGAGCAGTACTTC CASSQDQTGGYEQYF